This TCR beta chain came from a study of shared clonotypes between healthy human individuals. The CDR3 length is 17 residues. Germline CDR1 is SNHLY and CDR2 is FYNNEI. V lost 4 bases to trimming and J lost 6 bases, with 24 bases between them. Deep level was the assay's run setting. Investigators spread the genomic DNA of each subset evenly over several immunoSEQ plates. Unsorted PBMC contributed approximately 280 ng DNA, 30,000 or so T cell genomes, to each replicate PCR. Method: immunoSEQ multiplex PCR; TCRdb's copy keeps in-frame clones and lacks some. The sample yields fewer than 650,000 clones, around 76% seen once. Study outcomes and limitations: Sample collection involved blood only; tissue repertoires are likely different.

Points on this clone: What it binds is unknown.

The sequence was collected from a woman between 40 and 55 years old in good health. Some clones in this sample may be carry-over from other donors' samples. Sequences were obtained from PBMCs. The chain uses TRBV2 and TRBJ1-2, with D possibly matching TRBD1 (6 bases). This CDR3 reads CASSASDGTTLSNGYTF. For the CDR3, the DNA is TGTGCCAGCAGTGCCTCCGACGGGACAACTCTAAGCAATGGCTACACCTTC.